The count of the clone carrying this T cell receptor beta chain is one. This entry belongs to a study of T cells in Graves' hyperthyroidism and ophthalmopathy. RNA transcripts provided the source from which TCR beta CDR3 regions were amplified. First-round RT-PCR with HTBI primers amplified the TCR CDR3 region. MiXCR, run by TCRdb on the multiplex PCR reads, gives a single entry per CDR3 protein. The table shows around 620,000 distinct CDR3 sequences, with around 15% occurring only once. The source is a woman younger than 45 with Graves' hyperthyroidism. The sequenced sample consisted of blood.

This CDR3 reads CASSTSSPRENTEAFF. DNA for the CDR3: TGTGCCAGCAGTACATCATCTCCAAGGGAGAACACTGAAGCTTTCTTT. The chain employs TRBV2 and TRBJ1-1; no reliable D call. Germline assignment: CDR1 SNHLY and CDR2 FYNNEI. The V gene lost 5 bases and the J gene lost 1 base, with 17 bases spanning the gap. The CDR3 extends over 16 amino acids.